This T cell receptor beta chain was identified in a study of T-cell reconstitution after alpha-beta-depleted transplantation in children. General observations from the study: Roughly two months post-transplant, alpha-beta T cells reportedly originated from several hundred graft clones that had expanded.

This clonotype was recorded at least ten times. What it recognizes is unknown. Molecular barcoding with unique molecular identifiers was used for the TCRbeta library. One entry per CDR3 protein, called by TCRdb with MiXCR from the PCR reads. The sample consists of over 200,000 distinct CDR3 sequences, roughly 11% of them appearing once. V gave up 4 bases and J gave up 0 bases, with 15 bases separating them. The CDR3 is 16 amino acids. V is TRBV12-3 or TRBV12-4 and J is TRBJ1-1, with a possible D match to TRBD1 (6 bases). The clonotype was recovered from a child less than two years old with acute myeloid leukemia, due to receive a stem cell transplant. The sample here was PBMCs, taken before TCRalphabeta/CD19-depleted stem cell transplant. CDR3 in amino acids: CASSSPGGYMNTEAFF. The CDR3 nucleotides are TGTGCCAGCAGTTCCCCCGGGGGCTACATGAACACTGAAGCTTTCTTT.